The 14 T cell receptor beta chains presented below share a single source sample, sequenced in a study of T cell changes during pregnancy in multiple sclerosis. Assay: immunoSEQ multiplex PCR; the TCRdb copy retains only in-frame clones and omits some. The data contain 60,000 to 75,000 clones, around 90% of them singletons. The source material was peripheral blood, sampled after pregnancy. The receptor set was obtained from a female donor with multiple sclerosis, enrolled in a pregnancy study.

This clone was seen once. The gene calls are TRBV30 and TRBJ2-3; 10 bases align to TRBD2. Germline V gives CDR1 GTSNPN, CDR2 SVGIG (reference sequence). The CDR3 totals 16 residues. J lost 5 bases, V lost 6 bases, and 14 bases had no gene match. This chain's CDR3 is CACSAGLAGEIDTQYF. The CDR3 DNA reads TGTGCCTGTTCTGCCGGCCTAGCGGGAGAGATAGATACGCAGTATTTT. Using reference TRBV30 and TRBJ2-3 for the parts outside the CDR3, the full variable domain is SQTIHQWPATLVQPVGSPLSLECTVEGTSNPNLYWYRQAAGRGLQLLFYSVGIGQISSEVPQNLSASRPQDRQFILSSKKLLLSDSGFYLCACSAGLAGEIDTQYFGPGTRLTVL.

The sample holds one count of this clone. The chain joins TRBV5-1 to TRBJ1-1; D not resolved. CDR3 length equals 16 residues. Between the trimmed V and J ends, which lost 1 base and 0 bases, there was a span of 13 bases. Germline CDR1 SGHRS, CDR2 YFSETQ. The CDR3 DNA reads as TGCGCCAGCAGCTTGCGTCCGGGGTACATGAACACTGAAGCTTTCTTT. This translates into CASSLRPGYMNTEAFF.

This chain connects TRBV2 to TRBJ1-6; D gene ambiguous. CDR3 size: 13 residues. Germline CDR1 reads SNHLY; CDR2 reads FYNNEI. The V end was cut by 7 bases, the J end by 7 bases, with 11 bases between. This CDR3 is CASTANENSPLHF. Here the CDR3 DNA reads TGTGCCAGCACCGCTAACGAGAATTCACCCCTCCACTTT.

The rearrangement links TRBV28 to TRBJ2-5, with TRBD2 identical over 7 bases. The CDR3 length is 16 residues. Germline V gene lookup returns CDR1 MDHEN and CDR2 SYDVKM. With 4 bases clipped from V and 4 bases from J, the junction kept 12 bases outside the gene matches. This chain's CDR3 is CASSSLLGLGAETQYF. The CDR3 DNA reads as TGTGCCAGCAGTTCCCTCCTTGGACTAGGAGCAGAGACCCAGTACTTC.

This chain connects TRBV6-5 to TRBJ1-1; D is perhaps TRBD1 (5 bases). This CDR3 has 14 residues. CDR1 MNHEY and CDR2 SVGAGI come from the germline V gene. Trimming removed 0 bases at V and 4 bases at J, with 9 bases between. CDR3 coding DNA: TGTGCCAGCAGTTACTCAGGGGTCGGCACTGAAGCTTTCTTT. It is translated as CASSYSGVGTEAFF.

There are a few counts of this clone. The V gene is TRBV7-2, the J gene TRBJ1-5; D is undetermined. The ends were cut back, 5 bases at V and 0 bases at J, with 5 bases in the middle. The germline CDR1 and CDR2 sequences are SGHTA and FQGNSA. This CDR3 is built from 13 residues. The CDR3 bases are TGTGCCAGCAGCATAAATAGCAATCAGCCCCAGCATTTT. This sequence encodes CASSINSNQPQHF.

This rearrangement joins TRBV6-6 to TRBJ2-1; 7 bases fit TRBD1. Germline CDR1 is MNHNY and CDR2 is SVGAGI (reference sequence). This CDR3 spans 15 amino acids. V lost 6 bases, J lost 4 bases, and 9 bases stayed unmatched. This CDR3 is CASRAGTDAYNEQFF. DNA for the CDR3: TGTGCCAGCAGAGCCGGGACAGATGCTTACAATGAGCAGTTCTTC.

Only one count was recorded for this clone. This chain connects TRBV28 to TRBJ2-4; unclear D gene. This CDR3 spans 12 amino acids. Germline CDR1 MDHEN, CDR2 SYDVKM. V lost 3 bases and J 5 bases, leaving 5 bases between the germline ends. The CDR3 nucleotides are TGTGCCAGCAGTTTTAGTGAAAACATTCAGTACTTC. It specifies CASSFSENIQYF.

This sequence joins TRBV2 and TRBJ1-5; tentative D call: TRBD1 (6 bases). CDR3 size: 17 residues. Trimming removed 3 bases at V and 0 bases at J, with 15 bases between. Germline values: CDR1 SNHLY, CDR2 FYNNEI. The CDR3, as DNA: TGTGCCAGCAGTGAGCGCCGGACAGCTTATAGCAATCAGCCCCAGCATTTT. Amino acid sequence: CASSERRTAYSNQPQHF.

This rearrangement joins TRBV5-1 to TRBJ2-7; 8 bases agree with TRBD1. The germline V gene has CDR1 SGHRS and CDR2 YFSETQ. J lost 2 bases, V lost 5 bases, and 6 bases had no gene match. This CDR3 is 14 amino acids long. CDR3 region: CASSPGTGAYEQYF. The CDR3 DNA reads TGCGCCAGCAGTCCCGGGACAGGTGCCTACGAGCAGTACTTC.

This chain connects TRBV7-4 to TRBJ1-5; perhaps TRBD1 as D (5 bases). Germline values: CDR1 SGHVT, CDR2 SQSDAQ. The CDR3 sequence is 15 residues long. Trimming stripped 1 base from V and 0 bases from J, with 7 bases between. The chain's CDR3 is CASSLGGGSNQPQHF. The CDR3 DNA reads TGTGCCAGCAGCTTAGGGGGGGGTAGCAATCAGCCCCAGCATTTT.

This clone was observed once. The chain recombines TRBV5-1 with TRBJ2-1; TRBD1 matches 7 bases. The CDR3 extends over 17 amino acids. Germline V lookup: CDR1 SGHRS, CDR2 YFSETQ. V shed 4 bases, J shed 2 bases, and the junction held 12 bases outside the gene matches. The CDR3 region is CASSQITGQVTYNEQFF. CDR3 nucleotide sequence: TGCGCCAGCAGCCAAATAACAGGACAGGTCACCTACAATGAGCAGTTCTTC.

V usage is TRBV10-3 and J usage is TRBJ1-1, with 9 positions matching TRBD1. This CDR3 has 15 amino acids. Germline lookup yields CDR1 ENHRY and CDR2 SYGVKD. V lost 6 bases, J lost 1 base, and 6 bases stayed unmatched. DNA for the CDR3: TGTGCCATCAGCGAGACAGGGGGTTCGAACACTGAAGCTTTCTTT. Amino acids: CAISETGGSNTEAFF.

The rearrangement links TRBV5-1 to TRBJ1-1; a weak D match, TRBD1 (5 bases). V dropped 7 bases and J dropped 8 bases, with 15 bases sitting between them. CDR3 length: 12 amino acids. Germline V CDR1 and CDR2: SGHRS, YFSETQ. As DNA, the CDR3 is TGCGCCAGCTCCCCCCAGGGTGGGGAAGCTTTCTTT. Protein: CASSPQGGEAFF.